This T cell receptor (beta chain) was retrieved from a study of T cell repertoires in cytomegalovirus infection. Each CDR3 protein gets one entry after TCRdb re-called the reads with MiXCR. This table holds roughly 570,000 distinct CDR3 sequences, approximately 40% found once. Concerning this clonotype itself: Its matching antigen is unknown.

V gave up 6 bases and J gave up 5 bases, with 22 bases separating them. Germline CDR1 reads DFQATT; CDR2 reads SNEGSKA (reference sequence). The CDR3 is 16 amino acids. This clonotype was obtained from a human donor in good health (CMV status not recorded). Some clones in this sample may be carry-over from other donors' samples. The chain couples TRBV20-1 to TRBJ2-2, with TRBD2 as a possible D gene (7 bases). Here the sequenced sample was cultured PBMCs, taken from culture after CMV antigen stimulation. Here the CDR3 reads CSAESRGGAGTGELFF. The CDR3 bases are TGCAGTGCCGAAAGTAGGGGGGGGGCCGGAACCGGGGAGCTGTTTTTT.